This T cell receptor (beta chain) was identified during a study of T cells in Graves' hyperthyroidism and ophthalmopathy. Points from the study as a whole: Patients with ophthalmopathy were separated from those with stable hyperthyroidism by a 13 V-J model. Expanded thyroid clonotypes (above 0.001) were mostly also found in blood.

The V gene lost 5 bases and the J gene lost 0 bases, with 16 bases spanning the gap. Germline CDR1 and CDR2: SGHTA and FQGNSA. The CDR3 contains 16 residues. Amplification of TCR beta CDR3 regions was performed using RNA transcripts as template. HTBI primers drove first-round RT-PCR of the TCR CDR3. TCRdb fed the multiplex PCR reads into MiXCR, producing one record per CDR3 protein. The sample has about 500,000 distinct CDR3 sequences, about 45% seen once. About this clonotype itself: What it recognizes is unknown.

Uncontrolled infection, other autoimmune disease, pregnancy or lactation barred patients from enrollment. The TCR originated in an adult woman with Graves' disease, either hyperthyroidism or ophthalmopathy (not recorded which). The chain uses TRBV7-2 and TRBJ1-2; D perhaps matches TRBD1 (5 bases). Source material: peripheral blood or thyroid tissue (not recorded which). Here the CDR3 reads CASSLPKGTANYGYTF. CDR3 nucleotide sequence: TGTGCCAGCAGCCTCCCGAAGGGGACGGCTAACTATGGCTACACCTTC.